This T cell receptor (beta chain) derives from a study of cytomegalovirus exposure and HLA in healthy donors. Broader study findings: In a later analysis, donors in an Asian-associated ancestry cluster reportedly had fewer N-insertions in productive TCRs than the cohort mean.

This CDR3 has 16 residues. Per germline, CDR1 SGHRS and CDR2 YFSETQ. J lost 2 bases, V lost 0 bases, and 7 bases had no gene match. This clone has only one observation. Its antigen is undetermined. PCR amplification relied on 60 Vbeta primers (plus 13 Jbeta primers). The method was immunoSEQ multiplex PCR; TCRdb's version includes in-frame clones alone and lacks a portion of them. There are over 100,000 clones in the sample; around 86% occur only once, and roughly 2% lies in the top ten. The receptor was isolated from a woman in her twenties or thirties in good health and CMV-seronegative. Sequencing used PBMCs. The rearrangement links TRBV5-1 to TRBJ2-5; 7 bases are shared with TRBD1. The CDR3, as DNA: TGCGCCAGCAGCTTGGGGGTGGGGACAGCTCAAGAGACCCAGTACTTC. Translating gives CASSLGVGTAQETQYF.